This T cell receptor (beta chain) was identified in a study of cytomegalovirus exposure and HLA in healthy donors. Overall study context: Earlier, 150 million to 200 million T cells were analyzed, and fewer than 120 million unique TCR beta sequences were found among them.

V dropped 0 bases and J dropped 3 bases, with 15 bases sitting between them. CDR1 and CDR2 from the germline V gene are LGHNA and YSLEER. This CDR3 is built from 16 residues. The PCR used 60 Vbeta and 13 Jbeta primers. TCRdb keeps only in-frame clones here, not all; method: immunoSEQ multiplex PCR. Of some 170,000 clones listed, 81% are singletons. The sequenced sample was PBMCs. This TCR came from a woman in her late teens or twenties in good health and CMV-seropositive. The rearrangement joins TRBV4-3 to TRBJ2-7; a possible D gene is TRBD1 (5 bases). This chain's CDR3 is CASSQDPQGGFYEQYF. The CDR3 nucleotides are TGCGCCAGCAGCCAAGACCCCCAGGGTGGGTTCTACGAGCAGTACTTC.